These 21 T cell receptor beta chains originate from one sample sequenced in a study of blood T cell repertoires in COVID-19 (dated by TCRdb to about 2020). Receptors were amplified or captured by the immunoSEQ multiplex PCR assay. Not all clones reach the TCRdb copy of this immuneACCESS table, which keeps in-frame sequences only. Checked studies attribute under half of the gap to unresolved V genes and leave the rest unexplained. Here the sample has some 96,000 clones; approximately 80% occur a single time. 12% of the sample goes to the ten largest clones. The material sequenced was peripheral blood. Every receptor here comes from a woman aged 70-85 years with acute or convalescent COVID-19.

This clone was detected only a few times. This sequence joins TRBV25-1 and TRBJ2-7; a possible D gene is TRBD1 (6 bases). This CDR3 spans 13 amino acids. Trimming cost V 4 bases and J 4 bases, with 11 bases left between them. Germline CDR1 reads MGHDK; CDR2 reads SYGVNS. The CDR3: CASSASDRYEQYF. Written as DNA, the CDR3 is TGTGCCAGCAGTGCCTCCGACAGGTACGAGCAGTACTTC.

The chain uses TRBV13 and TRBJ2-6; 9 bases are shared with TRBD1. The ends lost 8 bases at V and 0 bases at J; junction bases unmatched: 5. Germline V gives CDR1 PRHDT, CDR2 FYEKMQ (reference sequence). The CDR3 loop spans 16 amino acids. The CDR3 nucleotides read TGTGCCAGCGCCGGGACAGGGTACTCTGGGGCCAACGTCCTGACTTTC. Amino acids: CASAGTGYSGANVLTF.

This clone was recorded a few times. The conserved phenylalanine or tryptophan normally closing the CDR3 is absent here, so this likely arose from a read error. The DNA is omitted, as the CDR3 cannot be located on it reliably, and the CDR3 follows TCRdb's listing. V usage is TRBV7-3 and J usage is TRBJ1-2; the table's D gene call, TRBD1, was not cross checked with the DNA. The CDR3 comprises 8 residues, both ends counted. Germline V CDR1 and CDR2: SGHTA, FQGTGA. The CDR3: CASSRRDT.

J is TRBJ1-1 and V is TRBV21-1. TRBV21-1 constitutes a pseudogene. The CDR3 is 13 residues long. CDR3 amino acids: CASSIRGNTEAFF. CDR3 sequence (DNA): TGTGCCAGCAGCATTCGGGGTAACACTGAAGCTTTCTTT.

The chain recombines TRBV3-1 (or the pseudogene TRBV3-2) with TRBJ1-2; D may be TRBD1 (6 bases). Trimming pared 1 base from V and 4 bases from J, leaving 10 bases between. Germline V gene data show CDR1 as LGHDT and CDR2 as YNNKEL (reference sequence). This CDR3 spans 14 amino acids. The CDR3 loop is CASSQGTELYGYTF. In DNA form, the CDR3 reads TGTGCCAGCAGCCAAGGGACAGAGCTCTATGGCTACACCTTC.

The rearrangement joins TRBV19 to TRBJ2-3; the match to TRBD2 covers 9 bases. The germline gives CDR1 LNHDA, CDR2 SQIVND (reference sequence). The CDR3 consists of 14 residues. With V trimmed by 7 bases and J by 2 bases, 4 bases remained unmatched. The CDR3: CASNERGATDTQYF. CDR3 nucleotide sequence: TGTGCCAGTAACGAGCGGGGGGCCACAGATACGCAGTATTTT.

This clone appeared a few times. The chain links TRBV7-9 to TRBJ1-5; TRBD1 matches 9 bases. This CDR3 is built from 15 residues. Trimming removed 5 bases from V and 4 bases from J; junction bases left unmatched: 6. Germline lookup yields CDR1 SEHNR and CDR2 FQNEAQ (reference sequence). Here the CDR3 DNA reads TGTGCCAGCAGCCAAACAGGGGGCCTAAATCAGCCCCAGCATTTT. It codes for CASSQTGGLNQPQHF.

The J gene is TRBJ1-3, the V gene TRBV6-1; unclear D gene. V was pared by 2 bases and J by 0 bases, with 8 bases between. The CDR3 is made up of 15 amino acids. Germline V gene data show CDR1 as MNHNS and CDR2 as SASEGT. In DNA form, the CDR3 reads TGTGCCAGCAGTGAACTCACAGCCTCTGGAAACACCATATATTTT. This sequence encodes CASSELTASGNTIYF.

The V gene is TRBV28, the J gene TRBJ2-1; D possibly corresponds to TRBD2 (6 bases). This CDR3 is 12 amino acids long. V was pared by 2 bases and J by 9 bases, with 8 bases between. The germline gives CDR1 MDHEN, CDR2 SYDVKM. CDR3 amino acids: CASSLVGGEQFF. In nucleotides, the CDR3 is TGTGCCAGCAGTTTAGTGGGAGGTGAGCAGTTCTTC.

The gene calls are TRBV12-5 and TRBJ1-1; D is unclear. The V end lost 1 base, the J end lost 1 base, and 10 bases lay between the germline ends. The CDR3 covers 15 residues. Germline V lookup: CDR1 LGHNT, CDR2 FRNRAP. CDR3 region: CASGLDVIRNTEAFF. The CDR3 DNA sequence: TGTGCTAGTGGTTTGGATGTAATCAGGAACACTGAAGCTTTCTTT. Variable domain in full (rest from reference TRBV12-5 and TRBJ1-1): DARVTQTPRHKVTEMGQEVTMRCQPILGHNTVFWYRQTMMQGLELLAYFRNRAPLDDSGMPKDRFSAEMPDATLATLKIQPSEPRDSAVYFCASGLDVIRNTEAFFGQGTRLTVV.

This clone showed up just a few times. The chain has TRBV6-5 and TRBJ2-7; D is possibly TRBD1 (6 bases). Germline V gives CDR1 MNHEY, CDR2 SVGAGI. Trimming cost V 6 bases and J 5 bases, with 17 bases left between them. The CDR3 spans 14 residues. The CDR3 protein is CASRKPTGNHEQYF. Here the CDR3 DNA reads TGTGCCAGCAGGAAACCTACAGGGAACCACGAGCAGTACTTC.

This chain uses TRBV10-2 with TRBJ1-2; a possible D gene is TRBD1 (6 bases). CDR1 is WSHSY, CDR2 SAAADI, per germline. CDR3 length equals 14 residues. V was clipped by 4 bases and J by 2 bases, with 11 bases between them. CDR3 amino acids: CASSGYRDNYGYTF. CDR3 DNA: TGCGCCAGCAGTGGCTACAGGGACAACTATGGCTACACCTTC.

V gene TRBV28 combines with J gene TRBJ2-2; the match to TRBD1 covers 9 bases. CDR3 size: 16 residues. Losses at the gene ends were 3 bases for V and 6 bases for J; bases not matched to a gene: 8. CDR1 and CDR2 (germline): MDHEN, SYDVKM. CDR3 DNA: TGTGCCAGCAGTTTCCCCGGGACAGGGAGGGCCGGGGAGCTGTTTTTT. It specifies CASSFPGTGRAGELFF.

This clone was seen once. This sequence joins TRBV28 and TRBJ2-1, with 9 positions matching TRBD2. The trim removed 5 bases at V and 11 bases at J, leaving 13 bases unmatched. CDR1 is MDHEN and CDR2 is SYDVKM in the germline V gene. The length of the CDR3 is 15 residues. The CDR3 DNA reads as TGTGCCAGCAGTACTTTAGCGGGGGCCCGACCGCAGCAGTTCTTC. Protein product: CASSTLAGARPQQFF.

This chain's CDR3 is CSVVKLRDRAYEQYF. CDR3 bases: TGCAGCGTTGTTAAACTCCGGGACAGGGCTTACGAGCAGTACTTC. The chain is built from TRBV29-1 and TRBJ2-7; 9 positions match TRBD1. The CDR3 has 15 amino acids. Germline loops: CDR1 SQVTM, CDR2 ANQGSEA. Losses at the gene ends were 4 bases for V and 4 bases for J; bases not matched to a gene: 11.

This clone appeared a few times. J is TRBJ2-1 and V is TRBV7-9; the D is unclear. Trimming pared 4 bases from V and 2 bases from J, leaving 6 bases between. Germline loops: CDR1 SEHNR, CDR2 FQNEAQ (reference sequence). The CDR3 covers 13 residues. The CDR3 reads CASSSGTYNEQFF. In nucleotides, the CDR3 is TGTGCCAGCAGCTCAGGAACCTACAATGAGCAGTTCTTC.

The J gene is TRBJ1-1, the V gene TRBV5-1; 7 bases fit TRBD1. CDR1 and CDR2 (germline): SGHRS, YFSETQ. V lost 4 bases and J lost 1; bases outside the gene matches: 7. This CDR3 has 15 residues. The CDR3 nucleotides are TGCGCCAGCAGCCGAGGGGACAGTCGGAACACTGAAGCTTTCTTT. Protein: CASSRGDSRNTEAFF.

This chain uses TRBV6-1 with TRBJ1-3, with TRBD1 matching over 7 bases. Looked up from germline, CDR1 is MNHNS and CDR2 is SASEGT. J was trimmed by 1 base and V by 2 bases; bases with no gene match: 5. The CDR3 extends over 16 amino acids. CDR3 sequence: CASSENRGQSGNTIYF. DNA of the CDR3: TGTGCCAGCAGTGAAAACAGGGGTCAATCTGGAAACACCATATATTTT.

The CDR3: CASSVLAGGVGEQFF. DNA for the CDR3: TGTGCCAGCAGTGTACTAGCGGGGGGCGTCGGTGAGCAGTTCTTC. This chain connects TRBV2 to TRBJ2-1; 12 nucleotides align to TRBD2. This CDR3 region has 15 residues. Germline-derived CDR1 and CDR2 are SNHLY and FYNNEI. V shed 4 bases and J 9 bases; nucleotides not matched to a gene: 7.

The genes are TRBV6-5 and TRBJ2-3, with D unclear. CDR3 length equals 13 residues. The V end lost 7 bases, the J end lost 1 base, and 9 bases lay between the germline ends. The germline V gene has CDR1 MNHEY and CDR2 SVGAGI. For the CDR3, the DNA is TGTGCCAGCATGCGTCTGGGCACAGATACGCAGTATTTT. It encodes CASMRLGTDTQYF.

CDR3: CASSSTEKNSPLHF. CDR3 DNA: TGTGCCAGCAGCTCAACCGAGAAAAATTCACCCCTCCACTTT. J is TRBJ1-6 and V is TRBV5-4; unclear D gene. The germline gives CDR1 SGHNT, CDR2 YYREEE (reference sequence). This CDR3 comprises 14 residues. The V end was cut by 3 bases, the J end by 7 bases, with 11 bases between.